Following are 10 T cell receptor beta chains from one sample sequenced in a study of cytomegalovirus exposure and HLA in healthy donors. The PCR contained 60 Vbeta and 13 Jbeta primers. Sequencing was performed with immunoSEQ multiplex PCR; in TCRdb, only in-frame clones are kept and a portion is missing. Among roughly 120,000 clones listed, around 80% were seen once. Sequencing was performed on PBMCs. The receptors stem from a man between 18 and 35 years old in good health and CMV-seronegative.

V usage is TRBV2 and J usage is TRBJ2-3; 9 nucleotides align to TRBD1. The V segment lost 10 bases and the J segment 3 bases; nucleotides outside the gene matches: 11. The CDR3 is 15 amino acids. Germline CDR1 reads SNHLY; CDR2 reads FYNNEI. The DNA for the CDR3 is TGTGCCACCCGACAGGGGGTGGGAGGAACAGATACGCAGTATTTT. Amino acids: CATRQGVGGTDTQYF.

The V and J genes are TRBV11-1 and TRBJ1-3, with D unclear. This CDR3 comprises 13 residues. V gave up 3 bases and J gave up 3 bases, with 6 bases separating them. Germline-derived CDR1 and CDR2 are SGHAT and FQDESV (reference sequence). The chain's CDR3 is CASSFYGGNTIYF. The DNA of the CDR3 is TGTGCCAGCAGCTTCTACGGTGGAAACACCATATATTTT. Combining the CDR3 with reference TRBV11-1 and TRBJ1-3 gives the whole variable domain EAEVAQSPRYKITEKSQAVAFWCDPISGHATLYWYRQILGQGPELLVQFQDESVVDDSQLPKDRFSAERLKGVDSTLKIQPAELGDSAMYLCASSFYGGNTIYFGEGSWLTVV.

The genes are TRBV19 and TRBJ2-1, with TRBD1 matching over 9 bases. Germline assignment: CDR1 LNHDA and CDR2 SQIVND (reference sequence). The V segment lost 4 bases and the J segment 8 bases; nucleotides outside the gene matches: 3. This CDR3 has 13 residues. The DNA for the CDR3 is TGTGCCAGTAGTAGGGACAGGGAGGATGAGCAGTTCTTC. Its translation is CASSRDREDEQFF.

The genes are TRBV10-3 and TRBJ2-7, with a weak D call TRBD2 (5 bases). The CDR3 is 14 amino acids. Germline CDR1 reads ENHRY; CDR2 reads SYGVKD. V lost 6 bases and J lost 4, with 16 bases in between. The CDR3 region has the DNA TGTGCCATCAGGCCGAAAGCGGAGCAATACGAGCAGTACTTC. It yields the protein CAIRPKAEQYEQYF.

This chain joins TRBV5-4 and TRBJ2-2; a possible D gene is TRBD2 (6 bases). CDR1 is SGHNT and CDR2 is YYREEE in the germline V gene (reference sequence). The CDR3 totals 16 residues. The V gene lost 2 bases and the J gene lost 5 bases, with 16 bases spanning the gap. The CDR3 region is CASSFRPRRETGELFF. DNA for the CDR3: TGTGCCAGCAGCTTTCGGCCGCGGAGGGAAACCGGGGAGCTGTTTTTT.

The chain carries TRBV5-4 and TRBJ2-3; D ambiguous. Germline V CDR1 and CDR2: SGHNT, YYREEE (reference sequence). V was cut by 0 bases and J by 3 bases, with 11 bases left in between. CDR3 size: 15 residues. The CDR3 sequence: CASSLAGPRTDTQYF. The CDR3 DNA reads as TGTGCCAGCAGCTTGGCTGGGCCCCGGACAGATACGCAGTATTTT. The entire variable domain, with the rest obtained from reference TRBV5-4 and TRBJ2-3, is as follows: ETGVTQSPTHLIKTRGQQVTLRCSSQSGHNTVSWYQQALGQGPQFIFQYYREEENGRGNFPPRFSGLQFPNYSSELNVNALELDDSALYLCASSLAGPRTDTQYFGPGTRLTVL.

The chain carries TRBV4-3 and TRBJ2-6, with a possible D match to TRBD2 (6 bases). Germline CDR1 is LGHNA and CDR2 is YSLEER. CDR3 length equals 18 residues. Trimming left V 3 bases short and J 0 bases short, with 15 bases between. For the CDR3, the DNA is TGCGCCAGCAGCCACTCTCTTTGGGGGGACTCTGGGGCCAACGTCCTGACTTTC. The encoded protein is CASSHSLWGDSGANVLTF.

This chain uses TRBV5-4 with TRBJ1-2, with D perhaps matching TRBD1 (6 bases). The CDR3 covers 15 residues. Germline V gene lookup returns CDR1 SGHNT and CDR2 YYREEE (reference sequence). The V gene lost 0 bases and the J gene lost 1 base, with 10 bases spanning the gap. CDR3 residues: CASSLEQGLNYGYTF. DNA for the CDR3: TGTGCCAGCAGCTTGGAACAGGGCCTTAACTATGGCTACACCTTC.

The V and J genes are TRBV7-9 and TRBJ2-1; a possible D gene is TRBD2 (5 bases). CDR3 length: 11 amino acids. From germline, CDR1 is SEHNR and CDR2 FQNEAQ (reference sequence). V lost 5 bases, J lost 9 bases, and 8 bases lay in between. CDR3 sequence reads: CASSRSGEQFF. Here the CDR3 DNA reads TGTGCCAGCAGCCGCAGCGGTGAGCAGTTCTTC.

In regard to this clone: Germline and junction disagree at one end, which may indicate a read error. The J gene is TRBJ1-5, the V gene TRBV10-3; D unresolved. The CDR3 is 14 residues long. Germline-derived CDR1 and CDR2 are ENHRY and SYGVKD. CDR3 DNA sequence: TGTGCCAGCAGTTATCTCTTTAGCAATCAGCCCCAGCATTTT. As protein: CASSYLFSNQPQHF.